The 4 T cell receptor beta chains listed next were all sequenced from one sample in a study of blood T cell repertoires in COVID-19 (TCRdb year 2020). Library construction relied on the immunoSEQ multiplex PCR assay. TCRdb holds this immuneACCESS table with in-frame rearrangements only. Some clones are missing; in checked studies, unresolved V genes explain under half, and the rest has no known cause. This sample is represented by over 150,000 clones; approximately 78% of them were singletons. The top ten clones comprise 15% to 20% of the sample. The sequencing input was PBMCs or T cells enriched from blood (not recorded which). The receptors were gathered from a woman aged 45-65 years who had recovered from COVID-19.

The chain carries TRBV28 and TRBJ1-1, with TRBD1 matching 12 bases. Germline V gene lookup returns CDR1 MDHEN and CDR2 SYDVKM. The CDR3 is made up of 18 amino acids. J gave up 3 bases and V 5 bases, and 13 bases lay outside the gene matches. CDR3 DNA sequence: TGTGCCAGCAGTCCCGCCGGGACAGGGGGCTTAAGGGACACTGAAGCTTTCTTT. Encoded protein: CASSPAGTGGLRDTEAFF.

The V and J genes are TRBV5-6 and TRBJ1-2; TRBD1 matches 7 bases. Germline CDR1 reads SGHDT; CDR2 reads YYEEEE. This CDR3 contains 16 residues. Trimming cost V 4 bases and J 1 base; bases outside gene matches: 10. The CDR3 is CASSPLKGGYNYGYTF. The CDR3 DNA is TGTGCCAGCAGCCCCCTGAAAGGGGGCTATAACTATGGCTACACCTTC.

This chain joins TRBV28 and TRBJ1-2; D possibly corresponds to TRBD1 (6 bases). This CDR3 has 13 residues. The V and J ends lost 8 bases and 0 bases respectively, with 10 bases between them. In germline, CDR1 is MDHEN, CDR2 SYDVKM. This CDR3 reads CASGQPPNYGYTF. CDR3 sequence (DNA): TGTGCCAGCGGACAGCCACCTAACTATGGCTACACCTTC.

This chain links TRBV12-3 or TRBV12-4 with TRBJ1-2; no clear D. The CDR3 is 12 amino acids. V was pared by 2 bases and J by 6 bases, with 7 bases between. Here the CDR3 reads CASSLPGNGYTF. Here the CDR3 DNA reads TGTGCCAGCAGTTTACCGGGAAATGGCTACACCTTC.